This T cell receptor beta chain was sequenced in a study of Ad26.COV2.S vaccination and SARS-CoV-2 variants. Study summary: As a participant in COV1001, the donor was in the Ad26.COV2.S trial arm. Once or twice, 56 days apart, Ad26.COV2.S was delivered intramuscularly.

The CDR3 runs 9 residues. CDR1 is SGHTA and CDR2 is FQGTGA in the germline V gene. V dropped 9 bases and J dropped 2 bases, with 2 bases sitting between them. The data were produced by immunoSEQ multiplex PCR, yet TCRdb's version contains in-frame clones alone and is incomplete. The sample includes about 350,000 clones, approximately 90% of them seen just once. Concerning this clone itself: Its antigen is not known.

Treatment of the sample: around 19 received Ad26.COV2.S at low or high dose, single or two shots; a few received placebo; per-sample allocation not given. Collection of the samples took place on day 63 after the first injection of vaccine or placebo. A Boston adult aged 18-55 years was the donor. Study results and caveats: Overall T cell responses may have been underestimated by the analyses of TCR breadth and depth.

The source of this sequence is a person between 18 and 59 years old who received the Ad26.COV2.S COVID-19 vaccine or a placebo. V and J are TRBV7-3 and TRBJ2-7; D gene ambiguous. The sample was peripheral blood, taken in a trial of Ad26.COV2.S vaccine versus placebo. CDR3 in DNA: TGTGCCAGACCCTACGAGCAGTACTTC. Protein product: CARPYEQYF.